This entry concerns a single T cell receptor (beta chain). The sample is drawn from a study of blood T cells in healthy people across ages. About the study: The template switching approach captured approximately one barcoded beta molecule for every two T cells.

Each donor was a healthy Caucasian individual from Russia, aged 6 to 90. Sample-barcoded 5' priming and a J-beta primer mix drove a second PCR of about 6 to 12 cycles. TCRdb reprocessed the 5' RACE reads via MiXCR and lists one record per CDR3 protein. Among about 900,000 distinct CDR3 sequences listed, 55% to 65% were seen once. The V end lost 5 bases, the J end lost 1 base, and 11 bases lay between the germline ends. The CDR3 extends over 14 amino acids. CDR1 SEHNR and CDR2 FQNEAQ come from the germline V gene (reference sequence). V usage is TRBV7-9 and J usage is TRBJ1-1, with D unresolved. The TCR was taken from a man aged 25 to 40 in good health. Sample: blood. CDR3 nucleotides: TGTGCCAGCAGCCATAGACATAAGAACACTGAAGCTTTCTTT. Translation: CASSHRHKNTEAFF.